The subject of this entry is one T cell receptor beta chain. The data were produced by immunoSEQ multiplex PCR, yet TCRdb's version contains in-frame clones alone and is incomplete. The sample lists around 80,000 clones, almost 95% occurring once. This sample is drawn from a study of T cell changes during pregnancy in multiple sclerosis. CDR1 ENHRY and CDR2 SYGVKD come from the germline V gene. The V gene lost 2 bases and the J gene lost 4 bases, with 14 bases spanning the gap. There are 15 residues in the CDR3. This chain links TRBV10-3 with TRBJ1-2; weak D call: TRBD1 (6 bases). The sequence came from a female donor with multiple sclerosis, enrolled in a pregnancy study. The sequences come from peripheral blood, collected before pregnancy. CDR3 residues: CAISEPSGAGYGYTF. DNA for the CDR3: TGTGCCATCAGTGAGCCCTCAGGGGCAGGCTATGGCTACACCTTC.